This TCR beta chain was found in a study of blood T cell repertoires in COVID-19. This clone was seen a few times. Sequenced by immunoSEQ multiplex PCR; TCRdb stores in-frame clones only, minus some. Among some 300,000 clones listed, about nine tenths were seen once. The CDR3 has 13 amino acids. CDR1 and CDR2 from the germline V gene are MNHEY and SVGAGI. J gave up 0 bases and V 7 bases, and 3 bases lay outside the gene matches. V is TRBV6-5 and J is TRBJ2-7; 7 bases are a match to TRBD1. The specimen sequenced was peripheral blood. The source is a man aged 18-30 years with active or convalescent COVID-19. The CDR3 spells CASTGQDSYEQYF. CDR3 sequence (DNA): TGTGCCAGCACCGGACAGGACTCCTACGAGCAGTACTTC.